This TCR beta chain was recovered during a study of blood T cells in healthy people across ages. Next came a second PCR, run for about 7 to 12 cycles, which used a sample-barcoded 5' primer along with a J-beta primer mix. TCRdb redid the calling of the 5' RACE reads with MiXCR, one entry per CDR3 protein. Of 1.8 million or so distinct CDR3 sequences listed, approximately 39% are singletons. CDR3 length: 15 amino acids. Trimming took 3 bases from V and 7 from J, leaving 16 bases between them. Germline V gene sequence: CDR1 SGHDT, CDR2 YYEEEE. The rearrangement links TRBV5-6 to TRBJ1-4; D is unclear. Sequencing input: blood. The receptor's source is a human donor in good health. CDR3 nucleotide sequence: TGTGCCAGCAGCTCGGTGATCGGGAGGAGTGAAAAACTGTTTTTT. Its translation: CASSSVIGRSEKLFF.